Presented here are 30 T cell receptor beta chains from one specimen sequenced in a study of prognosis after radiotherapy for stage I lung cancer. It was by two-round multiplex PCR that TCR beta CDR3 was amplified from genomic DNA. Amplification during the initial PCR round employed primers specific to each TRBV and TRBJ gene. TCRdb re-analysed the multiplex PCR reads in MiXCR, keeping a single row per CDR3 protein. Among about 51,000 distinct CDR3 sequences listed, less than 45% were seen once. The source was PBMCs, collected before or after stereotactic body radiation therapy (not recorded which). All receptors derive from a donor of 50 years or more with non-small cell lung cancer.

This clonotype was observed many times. The CDR3 is CASSSPQAGVYEQYF. CDR3 nucleotides: TGTGCCAGCAGCTCCCCGCAGGCGGGAGTGTACGAGCAGTACTTC. The rearrangement joins TRBV11-2 to TRBJ2-7; the match to TRBD2 covers 7 bases. Losses at the gene ends were 4 bases for V and 4 bases for J; bases not matched to a gene: 10. CDR3 length equals 15 residues. Germline assignment: CDR1 SGHAT and CDR2 FQNNGV.

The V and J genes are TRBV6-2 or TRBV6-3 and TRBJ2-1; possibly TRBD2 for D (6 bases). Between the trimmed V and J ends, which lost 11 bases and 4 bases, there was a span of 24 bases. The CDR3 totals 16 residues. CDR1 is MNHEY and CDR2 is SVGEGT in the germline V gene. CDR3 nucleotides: TGTGCCTCAAAGCTCACGGGACTGGATGATTACAATGAGCAGTTCTTC. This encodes CASKLTGLDDYNEQFF.

In DNA form, the CDR3 reads TGTGCCTGGAGTTTGGACTATGGCTACACCTTC. It specifies CAWSLDYGYTF. The chain has TRBV30 and TRBJ1-2; D gene ambiguous. V lost 2 bases and J 3 bases, leaving 4 bases between the germline ends. The CDR3 is 11 residues long. Germline V lookup: CDR1 GTSNPN, CDR2 SVGIG (reference sequence).

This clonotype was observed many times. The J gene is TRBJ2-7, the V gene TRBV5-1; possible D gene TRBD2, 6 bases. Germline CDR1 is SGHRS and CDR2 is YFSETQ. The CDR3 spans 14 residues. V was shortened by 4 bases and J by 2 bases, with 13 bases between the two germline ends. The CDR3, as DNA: TGCGCCAGCAGCGTCGGGAGTCAGGCCTACGAGCAGTACTTC. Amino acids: CASSVGSQAYEQYF.

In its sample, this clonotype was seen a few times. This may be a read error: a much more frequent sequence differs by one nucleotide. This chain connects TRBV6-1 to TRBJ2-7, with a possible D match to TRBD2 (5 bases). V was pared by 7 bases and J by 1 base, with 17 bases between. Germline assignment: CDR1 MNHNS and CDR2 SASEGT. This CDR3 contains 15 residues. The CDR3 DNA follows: TGTGCCAGCATAAATGACGCGGGTGCTTCCTACGAGCAGTACTTC. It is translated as CASINDAGASYEQYF.

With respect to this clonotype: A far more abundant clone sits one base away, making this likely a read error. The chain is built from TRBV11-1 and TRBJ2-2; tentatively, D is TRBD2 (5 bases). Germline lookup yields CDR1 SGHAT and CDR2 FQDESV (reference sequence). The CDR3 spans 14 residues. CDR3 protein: CASSLVLGSGEMFF. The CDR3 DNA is TGTGCCAGCAGCTTAGTGTTGGGGTCCGGGGAGATGTTTTTT.

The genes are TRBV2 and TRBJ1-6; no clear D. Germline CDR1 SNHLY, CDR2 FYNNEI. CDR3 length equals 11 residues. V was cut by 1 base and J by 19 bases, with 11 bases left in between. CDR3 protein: CASSEGLSAHF. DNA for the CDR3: TGTGCCAGCAGTGAAGGCCTCTCGGCACACTTT.

The CDR3 nucleotides read TGTGCCAGCAGCTTGGGTCCGCAGGACAATGAAAAACTGTTTTTT. Translation: CASSLGPQDNEKLFF. V gene TRBV5-4 combines with J gene TRBJ1-4; unclear D gene. Per germline, CDR1 SGHNT and CDR2 YYREEE (reference sequence). V shed 0 bases and J shed 5 bases, with 11 bases lying between them. This CDR3 spans 15 amino acids.

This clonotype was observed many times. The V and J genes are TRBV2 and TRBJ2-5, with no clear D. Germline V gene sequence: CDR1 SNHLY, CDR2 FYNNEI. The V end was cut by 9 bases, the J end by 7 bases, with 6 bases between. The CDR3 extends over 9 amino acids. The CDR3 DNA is TGTGCCAGAGATGGGACCCAGTACTTC. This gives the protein CARDGTQYF.

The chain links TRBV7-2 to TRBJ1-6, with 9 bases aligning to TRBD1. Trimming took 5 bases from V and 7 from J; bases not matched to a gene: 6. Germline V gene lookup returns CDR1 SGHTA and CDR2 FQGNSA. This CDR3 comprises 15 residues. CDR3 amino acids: CASSEQGALNSPLHF. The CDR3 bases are TGTGCCAGCAGCGAACAGGGGGCTCTAAATTCACCCCTCCACTTT.

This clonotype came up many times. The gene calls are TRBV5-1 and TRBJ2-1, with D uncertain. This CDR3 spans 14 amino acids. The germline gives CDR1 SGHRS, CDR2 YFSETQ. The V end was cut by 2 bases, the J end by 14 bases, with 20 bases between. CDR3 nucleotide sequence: TGCGCCAGCAGCTTCTGGAGAGCTCCAAAAGAGGAGTTCTTC. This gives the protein CASSFWRAPKEEFF. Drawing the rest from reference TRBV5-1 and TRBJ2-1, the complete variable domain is KAGVTQTPRYLIKTRGQQVTLSCSPISGHRSVSWYQQTPGQGLQFLFEYFSETQRNKGNFPGRFSGRQFSNSRSEMNVSTLELGDSALYLCASSFWRAPKEEFFGPGTRLTVL.

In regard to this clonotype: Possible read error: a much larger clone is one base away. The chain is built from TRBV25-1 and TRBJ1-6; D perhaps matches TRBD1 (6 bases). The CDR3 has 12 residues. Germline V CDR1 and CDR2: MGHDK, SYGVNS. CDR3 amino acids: CAISRDTAPLHF. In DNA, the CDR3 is TGTGCCATCAGTCGGGACACCGCACCCCTCCACTTT.

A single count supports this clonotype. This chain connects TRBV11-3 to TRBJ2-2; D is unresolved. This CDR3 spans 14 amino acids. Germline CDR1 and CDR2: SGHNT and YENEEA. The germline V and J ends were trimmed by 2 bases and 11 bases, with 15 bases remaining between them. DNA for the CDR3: TGTGCCAGCAGCTTATATAAGGCGGTCGGTGAGCTGTTTTTT. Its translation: CASSLYKAVGELFF.

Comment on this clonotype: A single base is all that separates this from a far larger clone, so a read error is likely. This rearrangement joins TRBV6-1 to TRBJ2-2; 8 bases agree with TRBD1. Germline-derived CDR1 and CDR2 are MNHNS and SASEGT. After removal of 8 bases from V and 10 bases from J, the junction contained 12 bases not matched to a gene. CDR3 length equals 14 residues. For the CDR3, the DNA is TGTGCCAGCGGACCCCAGGGGGCTGGCGTGGAGCTGTTTTTT. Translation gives CASGPQGAGVELFF.

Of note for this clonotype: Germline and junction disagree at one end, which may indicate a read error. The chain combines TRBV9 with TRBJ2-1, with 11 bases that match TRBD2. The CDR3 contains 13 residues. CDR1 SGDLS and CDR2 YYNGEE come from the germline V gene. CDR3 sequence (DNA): TGTGCCAGCAGCTTGTGGCTAGCGGGAGGAGTGTCCTTC. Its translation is CASSLWLAGGVSF.

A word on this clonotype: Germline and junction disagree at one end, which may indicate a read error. Written as DNA, the CDR3 is TGTTCCAGCAGCCGAAGGACCTCCCCCCACTCCCAAGAGACCCAGTACTTC. Protein sequence: CSSSRRTSPHSQETQYF. The chain carries TRBV3-1 and TRBJ2-5; D uncertain. Germline CDR1 reads LGHDT; CDR2 reads YNNKEL (reference sequence). The CDR3 is made up of 17 amino acids.

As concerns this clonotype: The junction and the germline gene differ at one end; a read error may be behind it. The CDR3 spells CASSSTRSADTQYF. The DNA of the CDR3 is TGTGCCAGCAGCTCCACACGGAGCGCAGATACACAGTATTTT. This chain links TRBV7-9 with TRBJ2-3; D is unresolved. Germline V gives CDR1 SEHNR, CDR2 FQNEAQ (reference sequence). The CDR3 consists of 14 residues.

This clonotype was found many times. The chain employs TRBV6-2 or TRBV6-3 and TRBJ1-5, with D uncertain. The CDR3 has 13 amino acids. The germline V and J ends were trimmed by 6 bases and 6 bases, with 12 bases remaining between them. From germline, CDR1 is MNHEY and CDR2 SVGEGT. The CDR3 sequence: CASRAMRFQPQHF. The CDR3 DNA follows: TGTGCCAGCAGGGCGATGAGATTTCAGCCCCAGCATTTT.

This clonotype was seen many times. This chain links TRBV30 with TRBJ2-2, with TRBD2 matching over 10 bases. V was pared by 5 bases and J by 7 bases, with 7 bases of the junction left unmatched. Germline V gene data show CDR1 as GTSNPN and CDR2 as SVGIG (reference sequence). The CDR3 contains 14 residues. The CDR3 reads CAWEAGGRSGELFF. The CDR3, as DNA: TGTGCCTGGGAAGCGGGAGGGCGGAGCGGGGAGCTGTTTTTT.

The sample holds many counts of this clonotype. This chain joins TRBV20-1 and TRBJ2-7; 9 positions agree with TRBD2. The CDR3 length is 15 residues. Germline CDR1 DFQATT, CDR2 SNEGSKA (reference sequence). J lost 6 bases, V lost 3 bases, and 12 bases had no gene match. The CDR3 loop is CSARRAGGKNGEQYF. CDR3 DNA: TGCAGTGCTAGGAGGGCGGGAGGGAAAAACGGCGAGCAGTACTTC.

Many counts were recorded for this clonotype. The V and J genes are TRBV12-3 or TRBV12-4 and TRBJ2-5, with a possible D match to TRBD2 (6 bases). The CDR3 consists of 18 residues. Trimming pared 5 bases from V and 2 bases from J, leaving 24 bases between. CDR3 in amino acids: CASSPPLGLARSQETQYF. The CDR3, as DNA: TGTGCCAGCAGTCCCCCCTTGGGACTCGCTAGGTCTCAAGAGACCCAGTACTTC.

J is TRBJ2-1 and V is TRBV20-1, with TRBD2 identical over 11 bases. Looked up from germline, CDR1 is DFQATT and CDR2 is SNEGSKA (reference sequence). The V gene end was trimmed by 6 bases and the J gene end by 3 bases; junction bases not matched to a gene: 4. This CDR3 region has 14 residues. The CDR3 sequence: CSAPGTSGYNEQFF. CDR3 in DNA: TGCAGTGCCCCCGGGACTAGCGGCTACAATGAGCAGTTCTTC.

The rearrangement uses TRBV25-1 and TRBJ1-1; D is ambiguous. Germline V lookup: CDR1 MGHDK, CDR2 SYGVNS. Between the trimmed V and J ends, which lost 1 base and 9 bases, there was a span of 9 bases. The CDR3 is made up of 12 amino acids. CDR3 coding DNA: TGTGCCAGCAGTGAATCGGGCTTCCAAGCTTTCTTT. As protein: CASSESGFQAFF.

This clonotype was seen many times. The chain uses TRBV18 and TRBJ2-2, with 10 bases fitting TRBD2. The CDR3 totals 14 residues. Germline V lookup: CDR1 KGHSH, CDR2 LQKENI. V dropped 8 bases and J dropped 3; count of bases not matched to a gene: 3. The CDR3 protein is CASRLAGDTGELFF. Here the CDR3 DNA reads TGTGCCAGCCGTCTAGCGGGAGACACCGGGGAGCTGTTTTTT. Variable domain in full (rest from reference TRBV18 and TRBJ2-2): NAGVMQNPRHLVRRRGQEARLRCSPMKGHSHVYWYRQLPEEGLKFMVYLQKENIIDESGMPKERFSAEFPKEGPSILRIQQVVRGDSAAYFCASRLAGDTGELFFGEGSRLTVL.

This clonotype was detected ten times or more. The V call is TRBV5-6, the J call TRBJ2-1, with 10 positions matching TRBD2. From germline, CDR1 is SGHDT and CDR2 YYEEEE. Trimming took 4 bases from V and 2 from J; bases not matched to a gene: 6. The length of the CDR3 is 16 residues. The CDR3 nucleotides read TGTGCCAGCAGCGGGTCAGGACTAGCGGCCTACAATGAGCAGTTCTTC. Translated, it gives CASSGSGLAAYNEQFF.

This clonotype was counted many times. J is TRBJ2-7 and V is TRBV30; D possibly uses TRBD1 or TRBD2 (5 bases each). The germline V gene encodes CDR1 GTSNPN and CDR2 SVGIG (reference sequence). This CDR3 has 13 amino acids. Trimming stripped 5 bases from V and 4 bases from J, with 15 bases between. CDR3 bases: TGTGCCTGGGCCTCCGGGGCTGGGTACGAGCAGTACTTC. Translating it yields CAWASGAGYEQYF.

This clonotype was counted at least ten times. The CDR3 sequence is CASRRLGKYNYGYTF. CDR3 sequence (DNA): TGTGCCAGCAGGCGACTGGGGAAGTATAACTATGGCTACACCTTC. The V call is TRBV6-1, the J call TRBJ1-2; no clear D gene. With 6 bases removed from V and 1 base from J, the gap between germline ends came to 15 bases. The CDR3 extends over 15 amino acids. The germline V gene has CDR1 MNHNS and CDR2 SASEGT.

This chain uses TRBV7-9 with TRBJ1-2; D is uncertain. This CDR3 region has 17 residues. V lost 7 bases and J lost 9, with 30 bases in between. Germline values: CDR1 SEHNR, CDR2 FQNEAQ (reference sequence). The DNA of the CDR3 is TGTGCCAGCACCGAAGGGCTGATGTGGCCCTCTTGTTATTGCTACACCTTC. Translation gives CASTEGLMWPSCYCYTF.

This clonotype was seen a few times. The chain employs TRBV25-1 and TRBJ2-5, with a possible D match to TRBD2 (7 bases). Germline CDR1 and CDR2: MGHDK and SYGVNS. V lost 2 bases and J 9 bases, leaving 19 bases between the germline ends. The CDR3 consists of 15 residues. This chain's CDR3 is CASSERRTGRGPQYF. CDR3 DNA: TGTGCCAGCAGTGAACGACGCACAGGGAGGGGACCCCAGTACTTC.

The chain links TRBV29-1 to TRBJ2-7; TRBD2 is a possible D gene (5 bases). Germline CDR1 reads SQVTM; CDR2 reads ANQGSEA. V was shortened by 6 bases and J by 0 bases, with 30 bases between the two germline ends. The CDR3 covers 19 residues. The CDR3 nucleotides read TGCAGCGTCTTTAACCCCCTGAGAGGGCCAAACGTGGTCTCCTACGAGCAGTACTTC. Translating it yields CSVFNPLRGPNVVSYEQYF.